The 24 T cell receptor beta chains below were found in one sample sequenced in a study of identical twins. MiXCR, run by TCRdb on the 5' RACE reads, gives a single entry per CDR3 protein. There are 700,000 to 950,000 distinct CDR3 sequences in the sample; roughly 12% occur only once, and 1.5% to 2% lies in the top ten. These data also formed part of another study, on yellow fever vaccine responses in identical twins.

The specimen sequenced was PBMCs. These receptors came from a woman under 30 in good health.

The CDR3, as DNA: TGTGCCAGCAGTCGGACTAGCGGCAATTCCTACAATGAGCAGTTCTTC. This sequence encodes CASSRTSGNSYNEQFF. The J gene is TRBJ2-1, the V gene TRBV6-1, with 10 bases matching TRBD2. Per the germline V gene, CDR1 is MNHNS and CDR2 is SASEGT. Losses at the gene ends were 5 bases for V and 1 base for J; bases not matched to a gene: 5. The CDR3 totals 16 residues.

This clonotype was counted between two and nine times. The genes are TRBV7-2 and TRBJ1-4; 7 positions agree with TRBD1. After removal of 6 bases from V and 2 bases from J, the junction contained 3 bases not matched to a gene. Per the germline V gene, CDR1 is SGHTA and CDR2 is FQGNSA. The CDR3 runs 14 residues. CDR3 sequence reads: CASSRQGTNEKLFF. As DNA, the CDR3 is TGTGCCAGCAGTCGACAGGGTACTAATGAAAAACTGTTTTTT.

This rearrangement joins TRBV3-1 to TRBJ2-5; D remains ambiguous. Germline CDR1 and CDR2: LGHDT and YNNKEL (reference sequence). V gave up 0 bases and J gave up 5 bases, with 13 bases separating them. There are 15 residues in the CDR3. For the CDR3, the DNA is TGTGCCAGCAGCCAAGATCCGCTGTCTGCGGAGACCCAGTACTTC. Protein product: CASSQDPLSAETQYF.

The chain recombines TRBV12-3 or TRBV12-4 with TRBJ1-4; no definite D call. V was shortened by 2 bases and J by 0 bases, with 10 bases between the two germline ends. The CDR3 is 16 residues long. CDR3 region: CASSLQQTATNEKLFF. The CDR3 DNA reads TGTGCCAGCAGTTTACAACAGACGGCAACTAATGAAAAACTGTTTTTT.

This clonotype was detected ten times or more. CDR3 sequence: CSAHRTSGNNEQFF. CDR3 DNA sequence: TGCAGTGCTCACCGGACTAGCGGGAACAATGAGCAGTTCTTC. The chain joins TRBV20-1 to TRBJ2-1, with 12 bases aligning to TRBD2. The germline V gene has CDR1 DFQATT and CDR2 SNEGSKA (reference sequence). This CDR3 is 14 amino acids long. Trimming cost V 5 bases and J 5 bases; bases outside gene matches: 4.

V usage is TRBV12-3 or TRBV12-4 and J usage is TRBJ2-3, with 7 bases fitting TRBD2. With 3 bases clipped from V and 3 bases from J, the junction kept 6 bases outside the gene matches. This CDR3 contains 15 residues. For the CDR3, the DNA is TGTGCCAGCAGTTTGGGCGGGAGCACGACAGATACGCAGTATTTT. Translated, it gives CASSLGGSTTDTQYF.

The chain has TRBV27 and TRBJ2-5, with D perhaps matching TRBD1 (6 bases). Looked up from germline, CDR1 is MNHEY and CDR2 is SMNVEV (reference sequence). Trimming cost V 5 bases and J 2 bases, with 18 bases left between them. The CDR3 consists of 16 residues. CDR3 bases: TGTGCCAGCAGTAGAACCCCAGGGGTCGGGCAAGAGACCCAGTACTTC. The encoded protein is CASSRTPGVGQETQYF.

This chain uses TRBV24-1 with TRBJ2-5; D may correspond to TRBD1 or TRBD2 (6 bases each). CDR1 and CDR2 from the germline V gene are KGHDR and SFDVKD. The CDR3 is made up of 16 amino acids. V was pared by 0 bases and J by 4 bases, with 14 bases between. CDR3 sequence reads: CATSDLQSGGRETQYF. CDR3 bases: TGTGCCACCAGTGATTTGCAATCTGGGGGGCGAGAGACCCAGTACTTC.

CDR3: CASSVTGFSYEQYF. The DNA of the CDR3 is TGTGCCAGCAGCGTAACAGGGTTTAGCTACGAGCAGTACTTC. The chain couples TRBV9 to TRBJ2-7, with D maybe TRBD1 (6 bases). Germline V lookup: CDR1 SGDLS, CDR2 YYNGEE. Trimming removed 1 base from V and 3 bases from J, with 11 bases in between. The CDR3 runs 14 residues.

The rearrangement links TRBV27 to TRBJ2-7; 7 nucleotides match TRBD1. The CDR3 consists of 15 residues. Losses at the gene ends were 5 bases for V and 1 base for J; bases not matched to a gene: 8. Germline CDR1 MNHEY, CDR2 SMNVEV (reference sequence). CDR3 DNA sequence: TGTGCCAGCAGTCCGGGACAGTGGGCGTCCTACGAGCAGTACTTC. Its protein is CASSPGQWASYEQYF.

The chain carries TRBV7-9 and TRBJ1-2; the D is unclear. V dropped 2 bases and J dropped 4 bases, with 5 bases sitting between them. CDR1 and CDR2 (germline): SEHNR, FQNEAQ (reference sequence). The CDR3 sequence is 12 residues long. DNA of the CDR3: TGTGCCAGCAGCTTAATTAGCTATGGCTACACCTTC. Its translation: CASSLISYGYTF.

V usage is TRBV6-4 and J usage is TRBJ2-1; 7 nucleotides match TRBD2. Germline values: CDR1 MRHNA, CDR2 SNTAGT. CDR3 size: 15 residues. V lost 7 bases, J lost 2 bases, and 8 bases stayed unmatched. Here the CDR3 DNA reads TGTGCCAGCAAGATCCCGGGACTAACCTACAATGAGCAGTTCTTC. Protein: CASKIPGLTYNEQFF.

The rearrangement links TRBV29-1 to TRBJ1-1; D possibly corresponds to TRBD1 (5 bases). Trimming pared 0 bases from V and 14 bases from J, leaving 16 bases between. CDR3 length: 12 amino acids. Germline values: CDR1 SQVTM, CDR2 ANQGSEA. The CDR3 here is CSVEDTGTPLFF. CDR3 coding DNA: TGCAGCGTTGAAGATACCGGGACCCCTTTGTTCTTT.

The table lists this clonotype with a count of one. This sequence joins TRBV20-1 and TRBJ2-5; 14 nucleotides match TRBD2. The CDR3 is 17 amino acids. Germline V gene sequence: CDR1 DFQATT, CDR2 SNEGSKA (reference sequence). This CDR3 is CWAQGLAGEMSKETQYF. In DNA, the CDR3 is TGCTGGGCCCAGGGACTAGCGGGAGAAATGTCGAAAGAGACCCAGTACTTC.

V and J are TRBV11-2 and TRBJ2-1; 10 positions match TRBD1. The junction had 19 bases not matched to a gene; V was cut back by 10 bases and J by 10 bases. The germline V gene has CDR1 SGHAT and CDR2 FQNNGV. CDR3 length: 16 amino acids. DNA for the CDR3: TGTGCCACCGGCCCCCCCGGGACAGGGGTTGGTACGGAGCAGTTCTTC. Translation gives CATGPPGTGVGTEQFF.

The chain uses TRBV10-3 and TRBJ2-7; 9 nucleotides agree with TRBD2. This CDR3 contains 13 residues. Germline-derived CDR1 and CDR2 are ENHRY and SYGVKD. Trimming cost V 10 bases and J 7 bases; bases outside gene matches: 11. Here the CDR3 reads CATVGTSRGEQYF. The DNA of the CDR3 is TGTGCCACCGTAGGGACTAGCAGGGGTGAGCAGTACTTC.

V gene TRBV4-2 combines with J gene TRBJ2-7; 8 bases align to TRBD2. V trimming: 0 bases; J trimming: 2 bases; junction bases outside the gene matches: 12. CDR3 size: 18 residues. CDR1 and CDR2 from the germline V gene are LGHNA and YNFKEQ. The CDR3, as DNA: TGTGCCAGCAGCCAAGATCGTTCCGCTAGCGGGCGAGCCTACGAGCAGTACTTC. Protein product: CASSQDRSASGRAYEQYF.

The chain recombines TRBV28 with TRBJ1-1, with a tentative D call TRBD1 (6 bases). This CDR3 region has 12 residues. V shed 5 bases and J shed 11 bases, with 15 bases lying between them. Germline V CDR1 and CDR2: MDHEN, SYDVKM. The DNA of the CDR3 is TGTGCCAGCAGTCGGGGGCCGGGCGTGGCTTTCTTT. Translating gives CASSRGPGVAFF.

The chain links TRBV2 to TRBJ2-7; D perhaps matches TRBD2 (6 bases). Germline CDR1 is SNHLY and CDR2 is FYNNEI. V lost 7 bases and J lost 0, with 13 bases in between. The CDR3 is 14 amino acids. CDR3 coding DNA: TGTGCCAGCAAGGAGGGAATCAGCTCCTACGAGCAGTACGTC. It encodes CASKEGISSYEQYV.

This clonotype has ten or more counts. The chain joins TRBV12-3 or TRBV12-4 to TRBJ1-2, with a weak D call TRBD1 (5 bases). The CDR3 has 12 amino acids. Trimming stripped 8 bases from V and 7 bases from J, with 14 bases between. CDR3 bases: TGTGCCAGCCTATCGAACGGGGCTGGCTACACCTTC. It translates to CASLSNGAGYTF.

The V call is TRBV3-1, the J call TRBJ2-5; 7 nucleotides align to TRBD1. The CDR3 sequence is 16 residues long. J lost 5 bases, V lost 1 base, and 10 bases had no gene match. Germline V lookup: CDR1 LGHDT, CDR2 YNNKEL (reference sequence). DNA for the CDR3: TGTGCCAGCAGCCAAGTGAAGGGGGCCGGTATGGAGACCCAGTACTTC. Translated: CASSQVKGAGMETQYF.

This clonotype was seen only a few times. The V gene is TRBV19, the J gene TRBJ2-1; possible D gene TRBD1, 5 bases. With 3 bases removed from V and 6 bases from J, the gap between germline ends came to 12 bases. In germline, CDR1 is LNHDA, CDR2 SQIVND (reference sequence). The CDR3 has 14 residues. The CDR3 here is CASSINFQGNEQFF. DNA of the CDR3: TGTGCCAGTAGTATTAATTTCCAGGGCAATGAGCAGTTCTTC.

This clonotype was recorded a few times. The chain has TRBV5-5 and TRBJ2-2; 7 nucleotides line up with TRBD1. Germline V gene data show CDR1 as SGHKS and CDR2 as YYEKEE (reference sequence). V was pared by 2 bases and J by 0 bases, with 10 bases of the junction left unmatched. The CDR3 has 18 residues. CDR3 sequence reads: CASSFGSGGQANTGELFF. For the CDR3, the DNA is TGTGCCAGCAGCTTTGGGTCTGGCGGACAGGCGAACACCGGGGAGCTGTTTTTT.

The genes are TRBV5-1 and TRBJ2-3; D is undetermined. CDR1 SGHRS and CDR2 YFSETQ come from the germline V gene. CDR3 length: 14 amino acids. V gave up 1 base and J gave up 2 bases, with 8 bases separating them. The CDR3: CASSLFQDTDTQYF. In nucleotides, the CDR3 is TGCGCCAGCAGCTTGTTCCAGGACACAGATACGCAGTATTTT.